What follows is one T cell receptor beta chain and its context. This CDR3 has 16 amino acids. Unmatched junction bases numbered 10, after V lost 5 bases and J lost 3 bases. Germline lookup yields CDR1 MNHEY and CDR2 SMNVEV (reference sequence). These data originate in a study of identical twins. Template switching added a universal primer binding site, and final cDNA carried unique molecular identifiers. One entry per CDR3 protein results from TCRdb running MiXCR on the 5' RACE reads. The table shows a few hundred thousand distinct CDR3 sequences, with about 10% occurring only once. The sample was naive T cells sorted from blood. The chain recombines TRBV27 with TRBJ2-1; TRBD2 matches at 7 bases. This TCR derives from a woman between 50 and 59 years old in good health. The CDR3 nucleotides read TGTGCCAGCAGTCCCGAGGGGAGGGCGATCTACAATGAGCAGTTCTTC. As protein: CASSPEGRAIYNEQFF.